The 5 T cell receptor beta chains below were found in one sample sequenced in a study of T cells in Graves' hyperthyroidism and ophthalmopathy. Regions amplified from RNA transcripts were the TCR beta CDR3 regions. HTBI primers drove first-round RT-PCR of the TCR CDR3. TCRdb itself ran the multiplex PCR reads through MiXCR, one entry per CDR3 protein. The sample lists under 450,000 distinct CDR3 sequences, less than 20% occurring once. Material: blood. These receptors were collected from a woman younger than 30 with Graves' hyperthyroidism.

This clonotype was recorded a few times. The chain joins TRBV20-1 to TRBJ1-6; D ambiguous. The CDR3 has 15 amino acids. CDR1 is DFQATT, CDR2 SNEGSKA, per germline (reference sequence). V lost 2 bases, J lost 0 bases, and 8 bases lay in between. The CDR3 bases are TGCAGTGCTAGAAGGGATCACTCCTATAATTCACCCCTCCACTTT. Residues: CSARRDHSYNSPLHF.

This clonotype was observed at least ten times. The chain is built from TRBV3-1 and TRBJ2-1, with D maybe TRBD1 (6 bases). The V gene lost 3 bases and the J gene lost 10 bases, with 16 bases spanning the gap. CDR3 length: 14 residues. Germline loops: CDR1 LGHDT, CDR2 YNNKEL (reference sequence). The CDR3 DNA reads TGTGCCAGCAGCCAGGGGCTGTCACAGGGAGAGCAGTTCTTC. As protein: CASSQGLSQGEQFF.

The V gene is TRBV5-8, the J gene TRBJ2-2; a possible D gene is TRBD1 (6 bases). V was pared by 4 bases and J by 1 base, with 8 bases between. The CDR3 length is 14 residues. The V gene's germline CDR1 is SGHTS and CDR2 YDEGEE. The CDR3 spells CASSRGWNTGELFF. The CDR3 region has the DNA TGTGCCAGCAGCAGGGGGTGGAACACCGGGGAGCTGTTTTTT.

V usage is TRBV9 and J usage is TRBJ2-5, with 13 positions matching TRBD2. Germline CDR1 reads SGDLS; CDR2 reads YYNGEE. V lost 5 bases, J lost 4 bases, and 11 bases stayed unmatched. This CDR3 has 17 amino acids. CDR3: CASSAGLAGVMGETQYF. CDR3 DNA sequence: TGTGCCAGCAGTGCAGGACTAGCGGGAGTTATGGGAGAGACCCAGTACTTC.

This clonotype was seen more than once but under ten times. V gene TRBV19 combines with J gene TRBJ2-1; 9 bases are shared with TRBD2. Germline V CDR1 and CDR2: LNHDA, SQIVND (reference sequence). V shed 0 bases and J 8 bases; nucleotides not matched to a gene: 8. This CDR3 is 16 amino acids long. As DNA, the CDR3 is TGTGCCAGTAGTATAGATGTTGCGGGAGGGCCTCATGAGCAGTTCTTC. Translating gives CASSIDVAGGPHEQFF.